This TCR beta chain was observed in a study of spatial heterogeneity in lung cancer. Germline-derived CDR1 and CDR2 are SGHTA and FQGTGA. Trimming shortened V by 5 bases and J by 3 bases, and 20 bases separated the two germline ends. The CDR3 extends over 17 amino acids. Unique molecular identifiers, one per molecule, were present on every TCR cDNA molecule. TCRdb recomputed calls from the 5' RACE reads with MiXCR, one row per CDR3 protein. Seen here are roughly 48,000 distinct CDR3 sequences, less than 5.5% observed once, and the top ten hold around 10%. Time point noted: sample taken at primary tumor resection. Tumor, nontumor lung or frozen PBMC supplied whole RNA, sequenced without sorting.

This chain connects TRBV7-3 to TRBJ2-1, with a weak D call TRBD2 (6 bases). The source of this sequence is a male donor with early-stage non-small cell lung cancer. The sample in question was PBMCs, obtained at surgery. CDR3: CASSLGVADPGYNEQFF. The CDR3 nucleotides are TGTGCCAGCAGCCTCGGGGTAGCGGACCCGGGCTACAATGAGCAGTTCTTC.